The 24 T cell receptor beta chains presented below share a single source sample, sequenced in a study of human T cells and chemical hapten exposure. Time point here: pre-sensitization, week 0. The sample's treatment: therapeutic diphenylcyclopropenone sensitization with weekly scalp DPC. From the RACE reads, TCRdb called clonotypes with MiXCR, one entry per CDR3 protein. The sample shows roughly 100,000 distinct CDR3 sequences, more than 10% of them seen only once. This sample comprised whole blood, obtained in connection with sensitization to the hapten diphenylcyclopropenone (DPC). The receptors were gathered from a woman aged 60 to 75 with alopecia areata. Some clones in this sample may be carry-over from other donors' samples.

This clonotype was recorded a few times. The chain carries TRBV12-3 or TRBV12-4 and TRBJ2-7; 9 nucleotides align to TRBD1. This CDR3 has 14 amino acids. Unmatched junction bases numbered 4, after V lost 1 base and J lost 6 bases. CDR3 nucleotide sequence: TGTGCCAGCAGTTTAGGGGACAGGGTAGCCGAGCAGTACTTC. This translates into CASSLGDRVAEQYF.

This clonotype was seen ten or more times. An end of the junction does not agree with germline; a read error may underlie this. V is TRBV7-7 and J is TRBJ2-7, with a tentative D call TRBD2 (6 bases). Germline CDR1 reads SSHAT; CDR2 reads FNYEAQ (reference sequence). The CDR3 is 14 residues long. The CDR3 DNA is TGTGCTAGCAGCCCCAGCCATGAGGCGGGGGAGCAGTACTTC. Translation: CASSPSHEAGEQYF. The variable domain in full, with the rest retrieved from reference TRBV7-7 and TRBJ2-7, is GAGVSQSPRYKVTKRGQDVTLRCDPISSHATLYWYQQALGQGPEFLTYFNYEAQPDKSGLPSDRFSAERPEGSISTLTIQRTEQRDSAMYRCASSPSHEAGEQYFGPGTRLTVT.

This clonotype was detected many times. The chain is built from TRBV7-2 and TRBJ1-3; D call uncertain. Trimming removed 5 bases at V and 8 bases at J, with 10 bases between. The CDR3 sequence is 12 residues long. Germline CDR1 is SGHTA and CDR2 is FQGNSA. The CDR3 reads CASSPPADTIYF. Here the CDR3 DNA reads TGTGCCAGCAGCCCCCCCGCGGACACCATATATTTT.

This clonotype came up many times. The chain uses TRBV25-1 and TRBJ2-7; D remains unclear. This CDR3 has 12 amino acids. CDR1 and CDR2 from the germline V gene are MGHDK and SYGVNS. The V end was cut by 2 bases, the J end by 2 bases, with 4 bases between. CDR3 in DNA: TGTGCCAGCAGTGAAGTCACCTACGAGCAGTACTTC. Translating gives CASSEVTYEQYF.

The sample holds many counts of this clonotype. The V gene is TRBV29-1, the J gene TRBJ2-3; D is uncertain. Trimming pared 5 bases from V and 6 bases from J, leaving 15 bases between. This CDR3 spans 13 amino acids. CDR1 is SQVTM and CDR2 is ANQGSEA in the germline V gene. In nucleotides, the CDR3 is TGCAGCGTTTCGATCCGCCCGCGCGATACGCAGTATTTT. Translated, it gives CSVSIRPRDTQYF.

V and J are TRBV12-3 or TRBV12-4 and TRBJ2-5; the D is unclear. V was shortened by 6 bases and J by 2 bases, with 16 bases between the two germline ends. The CDR3 runs to 15 residues. DNA of the CDR3: TGTGCCAGCAGCATCCGGCGCGGATTACAAGAGACCCAGTACTTC. Residues: CASSIRRGLQETQYF.

This clonotype has only a few counts. The chain's CDR3 is CASSPSLFNYGYTF. CDR3 bases: TGCGCCAGCAGCCCGAGTTTGTTTAACTATGGCTACACCTTC. The rearrangement uses TRBV4-1 and TRBJ1-2; D is ambiguous. This CDR3 comprises 14 residues. Between the trimmed V and J ends, which lost 4 bases and 1 base, there was a span of 10 bases. Germline V gene data show CDR1 as MGHRA and CDR2 as YSYEKL.

This clonotype was counted only a few times. V gene TRBV7-3 combines with J gene TRBJ2-7; D is possibly TRBD1 or TRBD2 (5 bases each). V lost 4 bases, J lost 4 bases, and 11 bases lay in between. The CDR3 extends over 13 amino acids. CDR1 and CDR2 (germline): SGHTA, FQGTGA. The CDR3 here is CASSSGPGYEQYF. For the CDR3, the DNA is TGTGCCAGCAGCTCGGGACCTGGGTACGAGCAGTACTTC.

This clonotype was counted many times. One junction end does not reproduce the germline sequence, and a read error may be involved. V and J are TRBV7-7 and TRBJ2-2, with D uncertain. The CDR3 is made up of 10 amino acids. From germline, CDR1 is SSHAT and CDR2 FNYEAQ (reference sequence). CDR3 sequence: CASSPGELFF. The CDR3 bases are TGTGCTAGCAGCCCCGGGGAGCTGTTTTTT.

V and J are TRBV2 and TRBJ1-6, with D possibly TRBD1 on 5 matching bases. CDR3 length equals 14 residues. The germline V gene has CDR1 SNHLY and CDR2 FYNNEI. V shed 4 bases and J shed 10 bases, with 14 bases lying between them. The CDR3 region is CASSVQGGYSPLHF. The DNA of the CDR3 is TGTGCCAGCAGTGTCCAGGGTGGTTACTCACCCCTCCACTTT.

This chain connects TRBV20-1 to TRBJ1-2; D unresolved. From germline, CDR1 is DFQATT and CDR2 SNEGSKA (reference sequence). V was cut by 1 base and J by 4 bases, with 4 bases left in between. CDR3 length equals 11 residues. The CDR3 DNA is TGCAGTGCTAGAGGGGCCTATGGCTACACCTTC. It encodes CSARGAYGYTF.

Note on this clonotype: A single base separates this from a much larger clone, so it may be a read error. The V and J genes are TRBV20-1 and TRBJ2-2; possible D gene TRBD2, 6 bases. V was trimmed by 3 bases and J by 0 bases, leaving 14 bases between them. The CDR3 is 16 amino acids. From germline, CDR1 is DFQATT and CDR2 SNEGSKA (reference sequence). This CDR3 is CSASGDWRTNTGELFF. CDR3 bases: TGCAGTGCTAGTGGGGACTGGAGAACGAACACCGGGGAGCTGTTTTTT.

This clonotype was counted many times. This chain links TRBV10-3 with TRBJ1-5, with D possibly matching TRBD1 (5 bases). CDR3 length: 13 amino acids. V lost 3 bases and J 4 bases, leaving 7 bases between the germline ends. Germline CDR1 is ENHRY and CDR2 is SYGVKD. The CDR3 DNA reads as TGTGCCATCAGTGAACAGGTTAATCAGCCCCAGCATTTT. Residues: CAISEQVNQPQHF.

This clonotype was found many times. The chain has TRBV6-1 and TRBJ2-5; possibly TRBD2 for D (6 bases). The CDR3 is 13 residues long. Germline V gene data show CDR1 as MNHNS and CDR2 as SASEGT. V lost 6 bases and J lost 1, with 9 bases in between. This CDR3 reads CASRGLSQETQYF. The CDR3 nucleotides read TGTGCCAGCAGGGGACTCTCCCAAGAGACCCAGTACTTC.

This clonotype has at least ten counts. J is TRBJ2-3 and V is TRBV6-6; D gene uncertain. The CDR3 extends over 14 amino acids. Germline V gives CDR1 MNHNY, CDR2 SVGAGI (reference sequence). Trimming stripped 7 bases from V and 3 bases from J, with 14 bases between. The chain's CDR3 is CASISHMVTDTQYF. CDR3 DNA sequence: TGTGCCAGCATTTCCCATATGGTAACAGATACGCAGTATTTT.

This clonotype was found many times. The J gene is TRBJ1-1, the V gene TRBV20-1, with D unclear. Germline assignment: CDR1 DFQATT and CDR2 SNEGSKA (reference sequence). V was pared by 3 bases and J by 4 bases, with 6 bases between. There are 11 residues in the CDR3. This CDR3 is CSASRGTEAFF. The CDR3 DNA is TGCAGTGCTAGTCGGGGCACTGAAGCTTTCTTT.

This clonotype was seen a few times. V is TRBV6-2 or TRBV6-3 and J is TRBJ1-1; D remains ambiguous. Trimming pared 8 bases from V and 5 bases from J, leaving 6 bases between. Germline lookup yields CDR1 MNHEY and CDR2 SVGEGT. The CDR3 runs to 10 residues. This CDR3 is CASQSTEAFF. CDR3 nucleotides: TGTGCCAGCCAATCTACTGAAGCTTTCTTT.

Many counts were recorded for this clonotype. The gene calls are TRBV7-2 and TRBJ2-5; D might be TRBD2 (5 bases). From germline, CDR1 is SGHTA and CDR2 FQGNSA. The CDR3 extends over 16 amino acids. The V and J ends lost 1 base and 5 bases respectively, with 17 bases between them. This CDR3 is CASSLGAARDLETQYF. The CDR3 region has the DNA TGTGCCAGCAGCTTAGGTGCAGCACGGGATCTGGAGACCCAGTACTTC. Together with reference TRBV7-2 and TRBJ2-5, the CDR3 gives the full variable domain: GAGVSQSPSNKVTEKGKDVELRCDPISGHTALYWYRQSLGQGLEFLIYFQGNSAPDKSGLPSDRFSAERTGGSVSTLTIQRTQQEDSAVYLCASSLGAARDLETQYFGPGTRLLVL.

This sequence joins TRBV3-1 and TRBJ1-1; D gene unclear. Looked up from germline, CDR1 is LGHDT and CDR2 is YNNKEL (reference sequence). The CDR3 runs to 13 residues. V was clipped by 4 bases and J by 4 bases, with 10 bases between them. The CDR3 is CASSLTSSTEAFF. DNA of the CDR3: TGTGCCAGCAGCCTGACGAGTAGCACTGAAGCTTTCTTT. The full variable domain, its missing parts supplied by reference TRBV3-1 and TRBJ1-1, is DTAVSQTPKYLVTQMGNDKSIKCEQNLGHDTMYWYKQDSKKFLKIMFSYNNKELIINETVPNRFSPKSPDKAHLNLHINSLELGDSAVYFCASSLTSSTEAFFGQGTRLTVV.

The J gene is TRBJ1-4, the V gene TRBV29-1; no clear D gene. Trimming cost V 5 bases and J 4 bases, with 11 bases left between them. Germline V gene data show CDR1 as SQVTM and CDR2 as ANQGSEA. CDR3 size: 13 residues. The CDR3 DNA sequence: TGCAGCGTTCAAAGTCAGGTTAATGAAAAACTGTTTTTT. It encodes CSVQSQVNEKLFF.

This clonotype was recorded at least ten times. The chain recombines TRBV3-1 with TRBJ2-6; the D gene could be TRBD1 or TRBD2 (5 bases each). The germline V gene has CDR1 LGHDT and CDR2 YNNKEL (reference sequence). The CDR3 sequence is 16 residues long. Between the trimmed V and J ends, which lost 3 bases and 4 bases, there was a span of 13 bases. The CDR3 here is CASSHYGARGANVLTF. The CDR3 DNA reads as TGTGCCAGCAGCCATTACGGGGCTAGAGGGGCCAACGTCCTGACTTTC.

This clonotype was seen many times. The DNA of the CDR3 is TGCAGTGCTAGAGCGGGGACAGGGAGTGATACGCAGTATTTT. It specifies CSARAGTGSDTQYF. The chain combines TRBV20-1 with TRBJ2-3; 9 positions agree with TRBD1. Germline CDR1 DFQATT, CDR2 SNEGSKA (reference sequence). V shed 1 base, J shed 6 bases, and the junction held 5 bases outside the gene matches. This CDR3 is 14 amino acids long.

This clonotype was counted at least ten times. The V and J genes are TRBV11-2 and TRBJ2-7, with D hard to call. CDR3 length: 13 amino acids. The V gene lost 8 bases and the J gene lost 1 base, with 12 bases spanning the gap. The germline V gene encodes CDR1 SGHAT and CDR2 FQNNGV. CDR3 nucleotides: TGTGCCAGCTCCCGGGTCGCATCCTACGAGCAGTACTTC. It specifies CASSRVASYEQYF.

In its sample, this clonotype was seen a few times. The junction departs from germline at one end; a sequencing error may be responsible. The chain joins TRBV15 to TRBJ1-3; a possible D gene is TRBD1 (6 bases). The CDR3 runs to 14 residues. Germline V gene sequence: CDR1 LNHNV, CDR2 YYDKDF (reference sequence). The DNA for the CDR3 is TGTGCCACCAGCGGAGACAGGTCCGGAAACACCATATATTTT. This codes for CATSGDRSGNTIYF.